The 15 T cell receptor beta chains in this list originate from one sample, sequenced in a study of blood T cell repertoires in COVID-19. Using immunoSEQ multiplex PCR, the repertoire was profiled, and TCRdb retains in-frame clones only, with some absent. The sample holds about 68,000 clones, almost 85% seen once. Sequenced material: peripheral blood. All receptors derive from a man aged 50 to 59 with acute or convalescent COVID-19.

The chain is built from TRBV6-5 and TRBJ1-1; D ambiguous. The V end was cut by 3 bases, the J end by 5 bases, with 13 bases between. The CDR3 sequence is 14 residues long. Germline CDR1 MNHEY, CDR2 SVGAGI. The CDR3 DNA reads TGTGCCAGCAGTTATAACGGGGAGAGAACTGAAGCTTTCTTT. Translating gives CASSYNGERTEAFF.

The rearrangement joins TRBV19 to TRBJ2-7, with 7 bases lining up with TRBD2. The CDR3 has 15 residues. Germline-derived CDR1 and CDR2 are LNHDA and SQIVND (reference sequence). The V gene end was trimmed by 3 bases and the J gene end by 2 bases; junction bases not matched to a gene: 7. The chain's CDR3 is CASSILAGDAYEQYF. CDR3 bases: TGTGCCAGTAGTATCCTCGCGGGGGACGCCTACGAGCAGTACTTC.

The V call is TRBV12-5, the J call TRBJ2-2; no definite D call. The germline CDR1 and CDR2 sequences are LGHNT and FRNRAP. V was clipped by 8 bases and J by 4 bases, with 14 bases between them. The CDR3 is 14 amino acids. The CDR3 loop reads CASYDTSLTGELFF. DNA for the CDR3: TGTGCTAGTTACGACACTTCGCTCACCGGGGAGCTGTTTTTT.

This sequence joins TRBV11-2 and TRBJ1-1; 7 bases fit TRBD1. The CDR3 extends over 15 amino acids. The ends lost 5 bases at V and 1 base at J; junction bases unmatched: 7. The germline CDR1 and CDR2 sequences are SGHAT and FQNNGV. The CDR3 sequence: CASSVPGQRNTEAFF. CDR3 DNA sequence: TGTGCCAGCAGCGTCCCGGGACAGAGGAACACTGAAGCTTTCTTT.

This clone was seen a single time. The rearrangement uses TRBV4-1 and TRBJ2-2, with TRBD2 as a possible D gene (5 bases). Germline CDR1 reads MGHRA; CDR2 reads YSYEKL. CDR3 length: 17 amino acids. Deletions cut 6 bases from V and 5 bases from J, with 22 bases between. In nucleotides, the CDR3 is TGCGCCAGCAGACCCTCAACCGGGAACCCCGGAACCGGGGAGCTGTTTTTT. Encoded protein: CASRPSTGNPGTGELFF.

The chain has TRBV11-2 and TRBJ2-5; 16 bases are a match to TRBD2. With V trimmed by 2 bases and J by 3 bases, 9 bases remained unmatched. The germline gives CDR1 SGHAT, CDR2 FQNNGV. The CDR3 loop spans 19 amino acids. The CDR3 region has the DNA TGTGCCAGCAGCTTACCCTACACCGGGACTAGCGGGGGGGAAGAGACCCAGTACTTC. This encodes CASSLPYTGTSGGEETQYF.

This chain uses TRBV28 with TRBJ1-6, with D uncertain. Deletions cut 5 bases from V and 4 bases from J, with 12 bases between. The germline V gene has CDR1 MDHEN and CDR2 SYDVKM. CDR3 length equals 15 residues. This chain's CDR3 is CASSLSTGYNSPLHF. CDR3 in DNA: TGTGCCAGCAGTCTCTCGACGGGGTATAATTCACCCCTCCACTTT. The variable domain in full, completed from reference TRBV28 and TRBJ1-6, reads DVKVTQSSRYLVKRTGEKVFLECVQDMDHENMFWYRQDPGLGLRLIYFSYDVKMKEKGDIPEGYSVSREKKERFSLILESASTNQTSMYLCASSLSTGYNSPLHFGNGTRLTVT.

The gene calls are TRBV5-1 and TRBJ1-5; D gene unclear. From germline, CDR1 is SGHRS and CDR2 YFSETQ. V lost 5 bases to trimming and J lost 4 bases, with 10 bases between them. The CDR3 extends over 13 amino acids. CDR3 DNA: TGCGCCAGCAGTTTGACGGTTAATCAGCCCCAGCATTTT. It yields the protein CASSLTVNQPQHF. Based on the CDR3 plus reference TRBV5-1 and TRBJ1-5, the full variable domain is KAGVTQTPRYLIKTRGQQVTLSCSPISGHRSVSWYQQTPGQGLQFLFEYFSETQRNKGNFPGRFSGRQFSNSRSEMNVSTLELGDSALYLCASSLTVNQPQHFGDGTRLSIL.

This clone was seen once. The gene calls are TRBV12-3 or TRBV12-4 and TRBJ2-4; 8 positions agree with TRBD2. V was pared by 4 bases and J by 7 bases, with 3 bases of the junction left unmatched. The CDR3 totals 13 residues. CDR3 nucleotides: TGTGCCAGCAGTTCGACGGGGGGGAACATTCAGTACTTC. Its protein product is CASSSTGGNIQYF.

This rearrangement joins TRBV12-3 or TRBV12-4 to TRBJ2-7; tentatively, D is TRBD1 (5 bases). CDR3 length: 11 amino acids. The DNA of the CDR3 is TGTGCCAGCAGTTCAGGGTACGGGCAGTACGTC. It translates to CASSSGYGQYV.

The chain uses TRBV4-1 and TRBJ2-1; TRBD2 aligns across 9 bases. Looked up from germline, CDR1 is MGHRA and CDR2 is YSYEKL. The CDR3 sequence is 16 residues long. The J segment lost 5 bases and the V segment lost 3 bases, leaving 8 bases of the junction unmatched. CDR3 nucleotide sequence: TGCGCCAGCAGCCAGCCCCAGCGGGGGGTAAACAATGAGCAGTTCTTC. Amino acids: CASSQPQRGVNNEQFF.

The chain combines TRBV7-3 with TRBJ2-3, with D possibly being TRBD1 (5 bases). Trimming cost V 2 bases and J 5 bases, with 8 bases left between them. CDR3 length: 13 residues. Germline V gene sequence: CDR1 SGHTA, CDR2 FQGTGA. The DNA for the CDR3 is TGTGCCAGCAGCTTACAGGGTGGAGATACGCAGTATTTT. Translated: CASSLQGGDTQYF.

The chain has TRBV6-5 and TRBJ2-1; D may be TRBD2 (6 bases). The germline V and J ends were trimmed by 2 bases and 2 bases, with 13 bases remaining between them. The CDR3 is 16 residues long. The germline V gene has CDR1 MNHEY and CDR2 SVGAGI. CDR3 DNA sequence: TGTGCCAGCAGTTACGGGGAGGAGACGGCCTACAATGAGCAGTTCTTC. It codes for CASSYGEETAYNEQFF.

The V call is TRBV21-1, the J call TRBJ1-5; the D call TRBD1 from the table was never checked on the DNA. TRBV21-1 is a pseudogene locus. The CDR3 contains 20 residues. As DNA, the CDR3 is TGTGCCAGCAGCAAAGATTCGGAGGACAGGTTATACCCCAAAAGGCGGCCCCAGCATTTT. Protein: CASSKDSEDRLYPKRRPQHF.

The chain has TRBV30 and TRBJ1-2; tentatively, D is TRBD1 (6 bases). Between the trimmed V and J ends, which lost 2 bases and 4 bases, there was a span of 11 bases. CDR1 is GTSNPN, CDR2 SVGIG, per germline (reference sequence). CDR3 length equals 13 residues. In DNA form, the CDR3 reads TGTGCCTGGAGTTTTGGACAGAGCTATGGCTACACCTTC. The encoded protein is CAWSFGQSYGYTF.